This T cell receptor beta chain came from a study of T cells in Graves' hyperthyroidism and ophthalmopathy. The CDR3 totals 13 residues. Germline CDR1 and CDR2: DFQATT and SNEGSKA (reference sequence). With V trimmed by 5 bases and J by 6 bases, 10 bases remained unmatched. The investigators amplified TCR beta CDR3 regions from RNA transcripts. The TCR CDR3 first-round RT-PCR relied on the HTBI primer set. TCRdb called the multiplex PCR reads again in MiXCR, with one record for every CDR3 protein. The data show some 510,000 distinct CDR3 sequences, around 20% seen once. This clonotype has just one count.

Specimen: blood. The receptor comes from a man between 18 and 29 years old with Graves' hyperthyroidism. The chain couples TRBV20-1 to TRBJ2-7, with 7 positions matching TRBD1. CDR3 sequence: CSAPLVGGGEQYF. The CDR3 DNA is TGCAGTGCTCCCTTGGTAGGGGGCGGCGAGCAGTACTTC.